The text below deals with one T cell receptor beta chain. The antigen is unknown. This sample is part of a study of Graves' ophthalmopathy and Graves' hyperthyroidism. Across the whole study: Sampling took place at initial diagnosis, with peripheral blood obtained before any treatment. Points from the study as a whole: Blood samples also showed most expanded thyroid clonotypes exceeding 0.001 frequency.

From RNA, the CDR3 regions of TCR beta chains were amplified and sequenced. The library came from an HTBI-primed first-round RT-PCR and a second-round multiplex PCR. Each CDR3 protein is one row after TCRdb ran MiXCR on the multiplex PCR reads. The data show 620,000 or so distinct CDR3 sequences, with roughly 20% seen just once and about 6.6% held by the top ten. Recruitment covered hyperthyroidism patients aged 18 to 65 whose new diagnosis was of under 2 months' duration. Orbital computed tomography and thyroid ultrasound, along with TRAb, serum thyroxine and clinical symptoms, underpinned diagnosis. Sequenced: peripheral blood. This receptor was taken from a woman between 18 and 29 years old with stable Graves' hyperthyroidism. Some clones in this sample may be carry-over from other donors' samples.

CDR3 DNA sequence: TGTGCCAGCAGTTACGATTTAGGCGGATTCTACGAGCAGTACTTC. Translation: CASSYDLGGFYEQYF. The V call is TRBV6-5, the J call TRBJ2-7; D remains ambiguous. The germline gives CDR1 MNHEY, CDR2 SVGAGI. This CDR3 region has 15 residues. V lost 2 bases and J lost 3, with 14 bases in between.